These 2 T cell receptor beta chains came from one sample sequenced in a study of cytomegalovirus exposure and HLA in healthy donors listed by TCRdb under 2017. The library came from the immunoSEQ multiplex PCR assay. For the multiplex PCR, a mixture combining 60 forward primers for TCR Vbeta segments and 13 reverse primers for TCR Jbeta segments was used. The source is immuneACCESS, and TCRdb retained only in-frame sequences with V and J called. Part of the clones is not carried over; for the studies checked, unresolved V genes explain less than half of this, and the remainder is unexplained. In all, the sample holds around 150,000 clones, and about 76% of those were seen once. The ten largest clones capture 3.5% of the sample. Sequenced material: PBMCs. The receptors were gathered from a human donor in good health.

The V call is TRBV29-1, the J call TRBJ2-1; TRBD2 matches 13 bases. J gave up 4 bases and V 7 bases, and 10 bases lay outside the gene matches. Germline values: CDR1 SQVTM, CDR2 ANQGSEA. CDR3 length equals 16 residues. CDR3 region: CSALLAGGLRYNEQFF. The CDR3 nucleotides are TGCAGCGCTCTACTAGCGGGGGGGCTACGTTACAATGAGCAGTTCTTC.

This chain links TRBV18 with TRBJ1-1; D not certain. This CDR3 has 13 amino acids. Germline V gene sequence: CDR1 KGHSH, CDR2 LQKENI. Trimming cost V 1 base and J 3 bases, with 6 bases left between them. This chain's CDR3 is CASSPQGDTEAFF. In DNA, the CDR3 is TGTGCCAGCTCACCACAGGGAGACACTGAAGCTTTCTTT.